This is a list of T cell receptor beta chains from one sample in a study of a mutant IDH1 vaccine in newly diagnosed glioma. Sequencing was performed with immunoSEQ multiplex PCR; in TCRdb, only in-frame clones are kept and a portion is missing. The profile shows tens of thousands of clones, about 81% of them singletons. No antigen has been identified for these receptors. This sample comprised PBMCs, obtained from a glioma patient whose treatment included an IDH1 peptide vaccine. The receptors shown here come from a man in his forties with glioma. Each CDR3 is given with its conserved first and last residue. Fields, in order: V gene, J gene, D gene, clone size, CDR3 protein, CDR3 DNA. A D gene is named only where the DNA matches it firmly. A clone size is listed for some rows: how often the clone was seen (once, few, many), or a class if it is expanded.

>TRBV19|TRBJ1-1|.|.
CASRRGRDTEAFF
TGTGCCAGTAGAAGGGGTAGGGACACTGAAGCTTTCTTT
>TRBV7-9|TRBJ1-2|TRBD1|.
CASSLDGTGGGYGYTF
TGTGCCAGCAGCTTAGACGGGACAGGGGGCGGCTATGGCTACACCTTC
>TRBV28|TRBJ2-3|.|.
CASRKFSGPTGTQYF
TGTGCCAGCAGAAAGTTTAGTGGGCCTACGGGTACGCAGTATTTT
>TRBV25-1|TRBJ2-1|.|.
CASSTRRGQHNEQFF
TGTGCCAGCAGTACACGACGGGGTCAGCACAATGAGCAGTTCTTC
>TRBV27|TRBJ1-2|TRBD1|.
CASSFRLHPGQSNYGYTF
TGTGCCAGCAGTTTTCGCCTACATCCGGGACAGTCTAACTATGGCTACACCTTC
>TRBV28|TRBJ2-3|.|.
CASSSPFKLAFADTQYF
TGTGCCAGCAGTTCCCCGTTCAAGCTAGCCTTCGCAGATACGCAGTATTTT
>TRBV4-3|TRBJ2-5|.|.
CASSQEWGRSGQETQYF
TGCGCCAGCAGCCAAGAGTGGGGTAGGAGTGGACAGGAGACCCAGTACTTC
>TRBV7-7|TRBJ2-5|.|.
CASSLGMGRGETQYF
TGTGCTAGCAGCTTAGGCATGGGACGGGGGGAGACCCAGTACTTC
>TRBV7-9|TRBJ2-1|.|.
CASSLDGLEQFF
TGTGCCAGCAGCTTAGACGGTCTTGAGCAGTTCTTC
>TRBV5-6|TRBJ2-7|.|.
CASSASSYEQYF
TGTGCCAGCAGCGCCAGCTCCTACGAGCAGTACTTC
>TRBV28|TRBJ1-4|.|.
CASSPEGTNEKLFF
TGTGCCAGCAGTCCTGAGGGGACTAATGAAAAACTGTTTTTT
>TRBV6-5|TRBJ1-1|TRBD1|.
CASRITTGDTEAFF
TGTGCCAGCAGGATTACGACAGGGGACACTGAAGCTTTCTTT
>TRBV7-2|TRBJ1-2|.|.
CASSSGFGAQRDYGYTF
TGTGCCAGCAGCTCTGGGTTCGGGGCGCAAAGGGACTATGGCTACACCTTC
>TRBV6-6|TRBJ2-3|TRBD2|.
CASSYASAGAVGTQYF
TGTGCCAGCAGTTATGCTTCAGCGGGGGCTGTCGGGACGCAGTATTTT
>TRBV5-1|TRBJ2-7|TRBD1|.
CASSLEGQGSSYEQYF
TGCGCCAGCAGCTTGGAAGGACAGGGAAGCTCCTACGAGCAGTACTTC
>TRBV7-2|TRBJ1-2|TRBD1|.
CASSLAGQGDYGYTF
TGTGCCAGCAGCTTAGCGGGACAGGGGGACTATGGCTACACCTTC
>TRBV13|TRBJ2-3|TRBD1|few
CASSFFPDRGQTDTQYF
TGTGCCAGCAGCTTCTTCCCGGACAGGGGGCAAACAGATACGCAGTATTTT
>TRBV11-3|TRBJ1-4|.|.
CASSPRGGPATNEKLFF
TGTGCCAGCAGCCCAAGGGGCGGACCCGCAACTAATGAAAAACTGTTTTTT
>TRBV5-6|TRBJ2-7|TRBD2|.
CASSFRASGSYEQYF
TGTGCCAGCAGCTTTCGAGCTAGCGGGAGCTACGAGCAGTACTTC
>TRBV7-9|TRBJ1-1|.|few
CASSLDGTEAFF
TGTGCCAGCAGCTTAGACGGGACTGAAGCTTTCTTT
>TRBV18|TRBJ2-5|.|.
CASSRGHGETQYF
TGTGCCAGCTCACGCGGACACGGGGAGACCCAGTACTTC
>TRBV7-7|TRBJ2-7|.|.
CASSLSAGGEQYF
TGTGCTAGCAGCTTAAGTGCAGGCGGGGAGCAGTACTTC
>TRBV4-2|TRBJ2-4|.|.
CASSPQGAKNIQYF
TGTGCCAGCAGCCCCCAGGGGGCCAAAAACATTCAGTACTTC
>TRBV5-4|TRBJ2-7|.|.
CASSLDGAYEQYF
TGTGCCAGCAGCTTGGACGGAGCCTACGAGCAGTACTTC
>TRBV7-9|TRBJ2-1|.|.
CASSLNGAGSYNEQFF
TGTGCCAGCAGCTTAAACGGTGCGGGGAGTTACAATGAGCAGTTCTTC
>TRBV11-1|TRBJ1-2|.|.
CASSQSVLSYGYTF
TGTGCCAGCAGCCAATCGGTTCTTTCCTATGGCTACACCTTC
>TRBV4-1|TRBJ1-4|.|few
CASSPRPWELFF
TGCGCCAGCAGTCCCCGACCGTGGGAACTGTTTTTT
>TRBV6-5|TRBJ1-5|.|.
CASTLGGRGNQPQHF
TGTGCCAGCACCCTTGGGGGTAGGGGCAATCAGCCCCAGCATTTT
>TRBV14|TRBJ2-3|.|.
CASLQGDTQYF
TGTGCCAGCCTACAGGGCGATACGCAGTATTTT
>TRBV7-6|TRBJ2-7|.|.
CASSLGRQVIPYEQYF
TGTGCCAGCAGCTTAGGCCGACAGGTCATACCCTACGAGCAGTACTTC
>TRBV10-1|TRBJ2-7|.|.
CASSESRGYEQYF
TGCGCCAGCAGTGAGAGCAGGGGTTACGAGCAGTACTTC
>TRBV5-6|TRBJ2-1|TRBD2|.
CASSGGLAGGWNEQFF
TGTGCCAGCAGCGGGGGACTAGCGGGAGGGTGGAATGAGCAGTTCTTC
>TRBV19|TRBJ1-1|.|.
CASSTGVEAFF
TGTGCCAGTAGTACGGGGGTAGAAGCTTTCTTT
>TRBV10-3|TRBJ1-2|.|once
CAISESGDGQGYTF
TGTGCCATCAGTGAGTCGGGGGACGGCCAGGGCTACACCTTC
>TRBV9|TRBJ2-1|.|.
CASSLGTAMANNEQFF
TGTGCCAGCAGCCTCGGGACCGCTATGGCCAACAATGAGCAGTTCTTC
>TRBV7-9|TRBJ2-5|.|.
CASSPDYGETQYF
TGTGCCAGCAGCCCCGACTACGGAGAGACCCAGTACTTC
>TRBV4-3|TRBJ2-3|.|.
CASSQVFLEDQLNTDTQYF
TGCGCCAGCAGCCAAGTCTTCCTCGAGGATCAACTGAACACAGATACGCAGTATTTT
>TRBV27|TRBJ2-7|TRBD1|.
CASRPGQVIYEQYF
TGTGCCAGCCGGCCCGGACAGGTTATCTACGAGCAGTACTTC
>TRBV6-1|TRBJ2-5|.|.
CASSIKQGVQETQYF
TGTGCCAGCAGTATTAAACAGGGCGTCCAAGAGACCCAGTACTTC
>TRBV6-4|TRBJ1-3|.|.
CASTHRDSPGNTIYF
TGTGCCAGCACCCACAGGGATTCCCCTGGAAACACCATATATTTT
>TRBV28|TRBJ1-5|TRBD1|.
CASSPLRTGGNQPQHF
TGTGCCAGCAGTCCCCTGCGGACAGGGGGAAATCAGCCCCAGCATTTT
>TRBV19|TRBJ2-7|.|.
CASSAFWDAPSYEQYF
TGTGCCAGTAGTGCGTTCTGGGACGCCCCATCCTACGAGCAGTACTTC
>TRBV4-1|TRBJ2-3|.|.
CASMSALVAGTDTQYF
TGCGCCAGCATGTCGGCCCTGGTAGCGGGCACAGATACGCAGTATTTT
>TRBV5-3|TRBJ1-5|.|.
CARSFRADREYSNQPQHF
TGTGCCAGAAGTTTTCGGGCCGACCGGGAGTATAGCAATCAGCCCCAGCATTTT
>TRBV11-2|TRBJ2-3|.|.
CASSTLLRFGTDTQYF
TGTGCCAGCAGCACTTTGTTACGGTTTGGCACAGATACGCAGTATTTT
>TRBV5-8|TRBJ1-1|TRBD1|.
CASSPDRGLMNTEAFF
TGTGCCAGCAGCCCTGACAGGGGGCTTATGAACACTGAAGCTTTCTTT
>TRBV11-2|TRBJ2-1|TRBD2|.
CASSLLAGGYNEQFF
TGTGCCAGCAGCTTACTAGCGGGGGGGTACAATGAGCAGTTCTTC
>TRBV5-1|TRBJ2-7|TRBD1|.
CASSLGATQGAYEQYF
TGCGCCAGCAGCCTGGGGGCTACACAGGGGGCCTACGAGCAGTACTTC
>TRBV23-1|TRBJ2-3|.|.
CASSQYGALESDTQYF
TGCGCCAGCAGTCAGTACGGGGCCCTTGAGTCAGATACGCAGTATTTT
>TRBV6-5|TRBJ2-2|TRBD2|.
CASTTGLAGTGELFF
TGTGCCAGCACCACCGGACTAGCTGGTACCGGGGAGCTGTTTTTT
>TRBV19|TRBJ2-7|.|.
CASSMERTPPGEQYF
TGTGCCAGTAGTATGGAGAGGACCCCTCCGGGCGAGCAGTACTTC